This T cell receptor beta chain was recovered during a study of blood T cell repertoires in COVID-19. The overall study: Donors in the United States, Italy and Spain gave samples during acute or convalescent COVID-19.

There are a few counts of this clone. Authors' analysis steps: Reference gene primers were amplified, and this amplification served to estimate nucleated cell counts. Produced via immunoSEQ multiplex PCR; TCRdb's table is partial and in-frame only. Clonal size and the V and J genes are those of that table, whereas D and trimming came from the DNA. The sample lists under 150,000 clones, about 85% occurring once. V gave up 2 bases and J gave up 7 bases, with 13 bases separating them. The CDR3 is 13 residues long. Per germline, CDR1 SGDLS and CDR2 YYNGEE. This sequence originates from a human donor in a cohort sampled during active COVID-19. The chain links TRBV9 to TRBJ2-7, with unresolved D. The specimen was peripheral blood. The DNA of the CDR3 is TGTGCCAGCAGCGTGCTCGGCACCGGGGAGCAGTACTTC. This gives the protein CASSVLGTGEQYF.